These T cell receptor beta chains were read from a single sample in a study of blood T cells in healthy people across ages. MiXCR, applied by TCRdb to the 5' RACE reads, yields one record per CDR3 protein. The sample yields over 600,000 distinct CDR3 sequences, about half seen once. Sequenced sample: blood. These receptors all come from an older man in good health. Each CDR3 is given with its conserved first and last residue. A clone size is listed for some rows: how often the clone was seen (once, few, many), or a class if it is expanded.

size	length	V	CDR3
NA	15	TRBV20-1	CSARDRLGNGYEQYF
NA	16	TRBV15	CATVRALPRGRAEQFF
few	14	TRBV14	CASRGGLASSTQYF
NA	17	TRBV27	CASSFGSGDQNTGELFF
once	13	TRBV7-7	CASSLGIDNEQYF
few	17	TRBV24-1	CATSEGTSGGTYNEQFF
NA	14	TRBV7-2	CASSQGTGLYKQYF
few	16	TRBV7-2	CASSLLGLAAIYEQYF
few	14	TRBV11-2	CASSLARGSNEQFF
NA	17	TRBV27	CASSLLRDYDVTDTQYF
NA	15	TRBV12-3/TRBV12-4	CASRGDRDSFGEQFF
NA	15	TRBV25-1	CASSPDGTGYYGYTF
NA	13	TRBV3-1	CASSPEATETQYF
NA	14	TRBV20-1	CSAFGDFYTDTQYF
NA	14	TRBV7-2	CASSLETGYYGYTF
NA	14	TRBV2	CASRDSMARIEAFF
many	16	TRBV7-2	CASSLGSGQNTDTQYF
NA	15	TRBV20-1	CSARSSPGGRYEQFF
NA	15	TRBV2	CASSEAEGPNYGYTF